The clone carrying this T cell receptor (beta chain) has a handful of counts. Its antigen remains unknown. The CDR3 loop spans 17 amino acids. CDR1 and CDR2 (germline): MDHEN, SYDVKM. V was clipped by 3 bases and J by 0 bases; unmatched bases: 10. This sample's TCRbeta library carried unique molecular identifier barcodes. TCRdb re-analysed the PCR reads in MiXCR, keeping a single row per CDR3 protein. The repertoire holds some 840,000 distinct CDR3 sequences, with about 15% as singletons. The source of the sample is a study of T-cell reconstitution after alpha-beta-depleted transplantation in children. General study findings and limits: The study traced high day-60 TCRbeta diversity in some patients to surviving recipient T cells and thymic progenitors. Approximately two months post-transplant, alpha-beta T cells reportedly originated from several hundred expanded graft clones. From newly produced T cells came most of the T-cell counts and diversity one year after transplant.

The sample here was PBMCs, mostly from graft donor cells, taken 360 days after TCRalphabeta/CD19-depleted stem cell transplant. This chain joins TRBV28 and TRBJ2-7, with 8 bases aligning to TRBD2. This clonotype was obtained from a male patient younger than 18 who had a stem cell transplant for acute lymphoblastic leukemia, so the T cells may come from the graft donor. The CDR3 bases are TGTGCCAGCAGTTTTTCTGTGCTAGCGGGTAGCTCCTACGAGCAGTACTTC. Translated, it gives CASSFSVLAGSSYEQYF.